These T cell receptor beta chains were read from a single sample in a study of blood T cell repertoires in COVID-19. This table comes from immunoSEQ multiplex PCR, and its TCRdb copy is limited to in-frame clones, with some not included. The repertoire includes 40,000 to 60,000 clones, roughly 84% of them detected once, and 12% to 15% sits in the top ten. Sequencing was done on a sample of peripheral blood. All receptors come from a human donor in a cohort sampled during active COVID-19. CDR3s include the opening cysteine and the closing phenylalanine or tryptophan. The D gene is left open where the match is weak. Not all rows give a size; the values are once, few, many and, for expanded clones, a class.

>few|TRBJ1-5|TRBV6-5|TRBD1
TGTGCCAGCAGACCCCGGGACAGGGCTCAGCCCCAGCATTTT
CASRPRDRAQPQHF
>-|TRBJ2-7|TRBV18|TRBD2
TGTGCCAGCTCACCACTTGGAGGACTAGCGGGATCCTACTACGAGCAGTACTTC
CASSPLGGLAGSYYEQYF
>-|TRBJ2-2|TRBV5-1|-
TGCGCCAGCAGCTTGGGAGGAGGTCATGCCGGGGAGCTGTTTTTT
CASSLGGGHAGELFF
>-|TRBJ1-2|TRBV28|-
TGTGCCAGCATTCCCGGAGGGGAGTGGGATGGCTACACCTTC
CASIPGGEWDGYTF
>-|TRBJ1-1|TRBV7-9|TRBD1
TGTGCCAGCAGCTTAGGACAGGGGAACACTGAAGCTTTCTTT
CASSLGQGNTEAFF
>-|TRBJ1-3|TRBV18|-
TGTGCCAGCTCACCAGACCAGGGATCAGGAAACACCATATATTTT
CASSPDQGSGNTIYF
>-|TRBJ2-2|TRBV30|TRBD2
TGTGCCTGGAGTAGCCCGGGACTAGCGGAGTTTAGGGCCGGGGAGCTGTTTTTT
CAWSSPGLAEFRAGELFF
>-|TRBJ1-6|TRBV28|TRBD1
TGTGCCAGCAGAACAGGGGGGGACTCCTATAATTCACCCCTCCACTTT
CASRTGGDSYNSPLHF
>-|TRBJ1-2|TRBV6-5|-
TGTGCCAGCAGTTACCACAGCGGGGGTACCTTCTATGGCTACACCTTC
CASSYHSGGTFYGYTF
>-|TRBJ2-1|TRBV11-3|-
TGTGCCAGCAGCTTAGGCGGGCGGGGTGAGCAGTTCTTC
CASSLGGRGEQFF
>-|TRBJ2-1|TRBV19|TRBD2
TGTGCCAGTAGTTCGGGACTAGCGGGGAGCTCCTACAATGAGCAGTTCTTC
CASSSGLAGSSYNEQFF
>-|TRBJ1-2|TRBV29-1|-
TGCAGCGTTGGTGGCGGGGGCGAAATCCCCTATGGCTACACCTTC
CSVGGGGEIPYGYTF
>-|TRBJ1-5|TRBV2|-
TGTGCCAGCAGTGAGGGGGGGTTCGGCAATCAGCCCCAGCATTTT
CASSEGGFGNQPQHF
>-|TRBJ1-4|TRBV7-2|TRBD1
TGTGCCAGCAGCTTAGTTCCGGGACAGAATTATGCAACTAATGAAAAACTGTTTTTT
CASSLVPGQNYATNEKLFF
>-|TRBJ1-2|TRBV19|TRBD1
TGTGCCAGTAAGGGATATGTGGGACAGGGATACTTTGGCTACACCTTC
CASKGYVGQGYFGYTF
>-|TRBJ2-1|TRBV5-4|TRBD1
TGTGCCAGCAGCTTGGGAGCGGTGGGGGACAGTGTATACAATGAGCAGTTCTTC
CASSLGAVGDSVYNEQFF
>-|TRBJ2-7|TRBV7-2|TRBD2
TGTGCCAGCAGCTTGAGCGGGAGAGGACTCGAGCAGTACTTC
CASSLSGRGLEQYF
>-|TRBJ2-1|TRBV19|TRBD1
TGTGCCAGTTCCCGGAAGGGGGACAGAACTTACAATGAGCAGTTCTTC
CASSRKGDRTYNEQFF
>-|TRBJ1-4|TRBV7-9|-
TGTGCCAGCAGCTTAGACGGGTTCGGGGAAAAACTGTTTTTT
CASSLDGFGEKLFF
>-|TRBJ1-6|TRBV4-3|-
TGCGCCAGCAGCCAAGAACAGGGAACCGGGTCACCCCTCCACTTT
CASSQEQGTGSPLHF
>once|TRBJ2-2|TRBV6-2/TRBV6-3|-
TGTGCCAGCAGTTATCCCGGGATGACCGGGGAGCTGTTTTTT
CASSYPGMTGELFF
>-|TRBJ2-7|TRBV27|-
TGTGCCAGCAGTTTAACCACAGCGGATGGGGAGCAGTACTTC
CASSLTTADGEQYF
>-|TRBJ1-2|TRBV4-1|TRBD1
TGCGCCAGCAGCCTCCCGACAGGGGGCGTTGGCGGCTACACCTTC
CASSLPTGGVGGYTF
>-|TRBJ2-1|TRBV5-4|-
TGTGCCAGCAGCTCTATCGACAGGTACAATGAGCAGTTCTTC
CASSSIDRYNEQFF
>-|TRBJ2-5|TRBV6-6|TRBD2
TGTGCCAGCAGTTACTCGGGGGGGGGAGAGACCCAGTACTTC
CASSYSGGGETQYF
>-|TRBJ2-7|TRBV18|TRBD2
TGTGCCAGCTCACCAGGGGTTCCAGCGGGGGGGTACGAGCAGTACTTC
CASSPGVPAGGYEQYF
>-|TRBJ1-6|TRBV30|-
TGTGCCTGGAGAGGACAGTTCTCTTCACCCCTCCACTTT
CAWRGQFSSPLHF
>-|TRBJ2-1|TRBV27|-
TGTGCCAGCAGTTTACGCGGGACCTCCTACAATGAGCAGTTCTTC
CASSLRGTSYNEQFF
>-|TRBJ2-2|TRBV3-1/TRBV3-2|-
TGTGCCAGCAGCCAAGTGGAGAGCGGGGAGCTGTTTTTT
CASSQVESGELFF
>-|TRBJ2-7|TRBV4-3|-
TGCGCCAGCAGCCAAGCTGGCCCAGGGGTCGACTACGAGCAGTACTTC
CASSQAGPGVDYEQYF
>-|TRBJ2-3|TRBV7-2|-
TGTGCCAGCACCCCGGGCGGGGCCACAGATACGCAGTATTTT
CASTPGGATDTQYF
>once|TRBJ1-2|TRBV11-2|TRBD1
TGTGCCAGCAGCTCGACAGGGGTTGTAAGGGGCTACACCTTC
CASSSTGVVRGYTF
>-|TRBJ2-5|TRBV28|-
TGTGCCAGCAGTCCGAGTCCAGGGCACGAGACCCAGTACTTC
CASSPSPGHETQYF
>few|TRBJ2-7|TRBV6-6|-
TGTGCCAGCAGTTACTCGACTTCCTACGAGCAGTACTTC
CASSYSTSYEQYF
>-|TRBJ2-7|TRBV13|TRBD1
TGTGCCAGCAGCACTACAGGGGGCGGGGAGCAGTACTTC
CASSTTGGGEQYF
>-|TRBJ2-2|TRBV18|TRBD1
TGTGCCAGCTCACCCCGGGGACAGATAACCACCGGGGAGCTGTTTTTT
CASSPRGQITTGELFF
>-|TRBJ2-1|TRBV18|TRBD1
TGTGCCAGCTCACCACCGTTAGGACAGGGTACCTACAATGAGCAGTTCTTC
CASSPPLGQGTYNEQFF
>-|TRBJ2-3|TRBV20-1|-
TGCAGTGCTGGAGAGCGGACGCAGTATTTT
CSAGERTQYF
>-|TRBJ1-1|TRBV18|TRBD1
TGTGCCAGCTCCCTCACAGGGGGGGACACTGAAGCTTTCTTT
CASSLTGGDTEAFF
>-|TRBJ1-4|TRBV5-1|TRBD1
TGCGCCAGCAGCATACAGGGGGAACGGGGTGAAAAACTGTTTTTT
CASSIQGERGEKLFF
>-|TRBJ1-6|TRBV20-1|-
TGCAGTGCTAGTACAGGTGGACCACCCCTCCACTTT
CSASTGGPPLHF
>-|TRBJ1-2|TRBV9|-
TGTGCCAGCAGCGGGTGGGGGCTCAACTATGGCTACACCTTC
CASSGWGLNYGYTF